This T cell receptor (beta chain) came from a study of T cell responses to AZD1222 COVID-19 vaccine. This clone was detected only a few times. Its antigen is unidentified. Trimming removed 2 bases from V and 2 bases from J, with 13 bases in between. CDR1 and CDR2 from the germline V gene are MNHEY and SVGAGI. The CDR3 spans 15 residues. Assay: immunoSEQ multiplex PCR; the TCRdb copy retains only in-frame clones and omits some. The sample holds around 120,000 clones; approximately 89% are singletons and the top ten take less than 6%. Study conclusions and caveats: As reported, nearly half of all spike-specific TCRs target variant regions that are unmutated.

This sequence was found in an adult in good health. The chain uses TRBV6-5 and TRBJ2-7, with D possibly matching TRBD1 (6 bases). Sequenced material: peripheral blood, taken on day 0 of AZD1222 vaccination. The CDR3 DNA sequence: TGTGCCAGCAGTTACGCGGTGACAGGAGCCTACGAGCAGTACTTC. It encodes CASSYAVTGAYEQYF.